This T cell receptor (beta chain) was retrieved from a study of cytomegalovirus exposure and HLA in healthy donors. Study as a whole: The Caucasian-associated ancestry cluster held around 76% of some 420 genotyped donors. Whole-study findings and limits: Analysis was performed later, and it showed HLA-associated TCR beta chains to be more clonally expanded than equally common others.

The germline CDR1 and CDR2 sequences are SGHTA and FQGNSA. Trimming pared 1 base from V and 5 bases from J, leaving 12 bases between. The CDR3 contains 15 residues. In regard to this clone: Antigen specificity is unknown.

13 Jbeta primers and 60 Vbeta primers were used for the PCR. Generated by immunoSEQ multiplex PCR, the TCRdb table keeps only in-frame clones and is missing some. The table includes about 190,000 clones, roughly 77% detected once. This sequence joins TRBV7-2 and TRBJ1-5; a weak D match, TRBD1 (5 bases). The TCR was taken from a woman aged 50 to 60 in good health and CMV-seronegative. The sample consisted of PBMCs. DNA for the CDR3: TGTGCCAGCAGCTTAGGGAGGGGATCCCATCAGCCCCAGCATTTT. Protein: CASSLGRGSHQPQHF.